The rows below give T cell receptor beta chains drawn from one sample of a study of T-cell memory formation after mild COVID-19. MiXCR, applied by TCRdb to the 5' RACE reads, yields one record per CDR3 protein. The table has fewer than 450,000 distinct CDR3 sequences, less than 25% seen once. Sequencing used PBMCs or a T cell subset sorted from them (not recorded which). The receptors shown here come from an adult woman who had mild COVID-19 (a few samples of this study predate the infection). Cell type and time point are not known. The conserved cysteine and the conserved F or W are not part of the CDR3 here. Not all rows give a size; the values are once, few, many and, for expanded clones, a class.

V,J,size,CDR3
TRBV4-1,TRBJ2-7,few,ASSQVRTSGGRSYEQY
TRBV20-1,TRBJ2-3,many,SARRQPGTDTQY
TRBV7-2,TRBJ1-2,-,ASSAKAGQNYGYT
TRBV12-3/TRBV12-4,TRBJ1-1,few,ASSLMVNTEAF
TRBV28,TRBJ1-2,few,ASRTGGHGYT
TRBV24-1,TRBJ1-2,-,ATSEMGNYGYT
TRBV7-7,TRBJ2-1,few,ASRGTSGRKRDNEQF
TRBV20-1,TRBJ2-7,few,SARESSAVYEQY
TRBV7-9,TRBJ2-1,-,ASRGNMGNEQF
TRBV2,TRBJ1-2,-,ASSDGVGGHGYT
TRBV6-5,TRBJ1-2,few,ASSAPGQGNYGYT
TRBV12-3/TRBV12-4,TRBJ2-3,-,ASSLGPGLKDTQY
TRBV21-1,TRBJ2-1,-,ASSKESSDYYNEQF
TRBV4-1,TRBJ1-1,-,ASSQEARPFKAEAF
TRBV5-6,TRBJ2-7,few,ASSFRDVYEQY
TRBV9,TRBJ2-2,-,ASSPTGTVNTGELF
TRBV24-1,TRBJ2-5,-,ATSTLAGGRETQY
TRBV3-1,TRBJ1-5,-,ASSQDSRGGNQPQH
TRBV7-9,TRBJ1-1,few,ASSLQGRATEAF
TRBV7-8,TRBJ2-2,few,ASSRGTVHTGELF
TRBV30,TRBJ1-6,few,AWSSGQGNSPLH
TRBV12-3/TRBV12-4,TRBJ2-1,-,ASTALSITYNEQF
TRBV11-2,TRBJ2-5,few,ASSIDRQETQY
TRBV11-2,TRBJ1-1,-,ASSLDRWGRAGENTEAF
TRBV9,TRBJ1-5,-,ASSVDGNSNQPQH
TRBV7-6,TRBJ1-1,-,ASSAGRRGGTEAF
TRBV29-1,TRBJ2-1,-,SVVWTSRDNEQF
TRBV15,TRBJ2-3,many,ATSPRDGATDTQY
TRBV7-2,TRBJ2-7,few,ASSPGMGLAEPYEQY
TRBV7-9,TRBJ2-7,few,ASSFGFPYEQY
TRBV5-6,TRBJ2-7,-,ASSFWAGDEQY
TRBV7-9,TRBJ2-1,many,ASSLLSTGAYEQF
TRBV12-3/TRBV12-4,TRBJ1-6,-,ASSYRGSPLH
TRBV7-9,TRBJ1-1,-,ATEISPLTEAF
TRBV13,TRBJ1-1,few,ASSPTGEVGNTEAF
TRBV6-5,TRBJ2-7,-,ASSFQPTYEQY
TRBV7-9,TRBJ2-3,-,ASSFVPGGPTDTQY
TRBV9,TRBJ2-1,few,ASSVVWGTANDNEQF
TRBV4-1,TRBJ2-7,few,ASSFWDTYEQY
TRBV5-1,TRBJ2-3,-,ASSLVAGVIDTQY
TRBV7-2,TRBJ2-3,few,ASSRRLGLAGVIDTQY
TRBV5-1,TRBJ2-6,few,ASSLGLVARAGANVLT
TRBV7-6,TRBJ2-6,-,ASSWGLATSGANVLT
TRBV7-9,TRBJ2-7,few,ASSSRAGLYEQY
TRBV4-1,TRBJ2-1,-,ASSQWLKDVHNEQF
TRBV18,TRBJ1-1,many,ASSPKHGTNTEAF
TRBV7-2,TRBJ2-7,-,ASSAAGTDPYEQY
TRBV5-1,TRBJ2-7,few,ASSDSAYEQY
TRBV7-9,TRBJ2-1,few,ASSSSPRQSYNEQF
TRBV11-2,TRBJ1-6,few,ASSLGRQRNSPLH
TRBV27,TRBJ2-2,few,ASRITPNTGELF
TRBV15,TRBJ2-7,-,ATSRAGDSLGYEQY
TRBV29-1,TRBJ2-1,few,SVFRGASGPLWF
TRBV12-3/TRBV12-4,TRBJ2-2,-,ASRLASANTGELF
TRBV7-3,TRBJ1-1,-,ASSLSGGHLNTEAF
TRBV5-1,TRBJ2-3,many,ASSLTTDTQY
TRBV28,TRBJ2-2,few,GSRRATGELF